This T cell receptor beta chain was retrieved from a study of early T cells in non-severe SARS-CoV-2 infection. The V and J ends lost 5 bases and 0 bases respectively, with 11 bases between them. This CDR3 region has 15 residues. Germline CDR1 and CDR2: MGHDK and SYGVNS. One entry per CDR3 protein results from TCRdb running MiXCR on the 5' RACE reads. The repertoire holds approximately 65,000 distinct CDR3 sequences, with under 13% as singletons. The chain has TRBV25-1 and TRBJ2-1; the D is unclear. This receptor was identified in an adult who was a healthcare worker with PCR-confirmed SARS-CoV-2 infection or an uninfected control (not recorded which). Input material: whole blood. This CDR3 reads CASSLTLSSYNEQFF. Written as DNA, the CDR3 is TGTGCCAGCAGTCTGACCCTAAGCTCCTACAATGAGCAGTTCTTC.